The following is a T cell receptor (beta chain) sequence with its context. Across about two dozen US areas, participants ranged in age from roughly 18 to 89 years. All recovered Cohort 3 donors got two negative PCRs, got clearance, or saw symptom resolution. Per the authors' pipeline: Amplification with reference gene primers provided the estimates of nucleated cell counts. Profiled with immunoSEQ multiplex PCR; TCRdb holds only in-frame clones, not every one. The V and J calls and clone size are taken from that table; D and trimming were inferred from the DNA. The top ten hold 7.5% to 10% of the sample, which has nearly 200,000 clones, about 90% seen once. The data were obtained in a study of blood T cell repertoires in COVID-19. Study information: PBMCs, B-cell-depleted T cells, or T cells provided the cDNA or gDNA that made up the material.

The origin of this receptor is a woman aged 18-30 years who had recovered from COVID-19. Material: PBMCs or T cells enriched from blood (not recorded which).

The CDR3 sequence is CASRTDRGSYNEQFF. In DNA form, the CDR3 reads TGTGCCAGCAGAACCGACAGGGGGTCTTACAATGAGCAGTTCTTC. The V call is TRBV2, the J call TRBJ2-1, with 9 bases matching TRBD1. Germline V gives CDR1 SNHLY, CDR2 FYNNEI. The CDR3 extends over 15 amino acids. Trimming took 6 bases from V and 4 from J; bases not matched to a gene: 7.